The rows below give T cell receptor beta chains drawn from one sample of a study of T cell responses to AZD1222 COVID-19 vaccine. Measured with immunoSEQ multiplex PCR; TCRdb has only the in-frame clones, and not every one. The table records fewer than 150,000 clones, 88% of them present only once. Sequencing was performed on peripheral blood, taken 28 days after the second AZD1222 dose. These TCRs come from an adult who received the AZD1222 COVID-19 vaccine. CDR3s leave out the opening cysteine and the closing phenylalanine or tryptophan.

j_gene	v_gene	CDR3aa
TRBJ2-1	TRBV30	AWSNSPDSYNEQF
TRBJ2-3	TRBV6-5	ASSTDVGTDTQY
TRBJ2-1	TRBV6-1	ASSENRGNEQF
TRBJ2-4	TRBV2	ASSSGGQDIQY
TRBJ2-3	TRBV9	ASTRTSRGLDTQY
TRBJ2-2	TRBV10-2	ASSVGLNRDGAGELF
TRBJ1-2	TRBV6-5	ASSPPRGSNYGYT
TRBJ2-7	TRBV10-3	AISRDGYEQY
TRBJ1-5	TRBV11-1	ASSLAGDGNQPQH
TRBJ2-2	TRBV5-6	ASSSSGLGGFGELF
TRBJ1-6	TRBV12-5	ASGSVPEDNSPLH
TRBJ1-5	TRBV11-3	ASRGREAMCYQPQH
TRBJ2-7	TRBV7-2	ASSFGQGRYEQY
TRBJ2-1	TRBV2	ASTQSTGNEQF
TRBJ1-5	TRBV10-1	ASSAGPWQPQH
TRBJ1-3	TRBV14	ASSQVFSGNTIY
TRBJ2-1	TRBV12-3/TRBV12-4	ASSLGREAPQF
TRBJ2-2	TRBV4-2	PSPHARGGLAGELF
TRBJ1-1	TRBV11-3	ASSLEGRENTEAF
TRBJ1-1	TRBV9	ASSFSTSTEAF
TRBJ2-2	TRBV9	ASSPGQGGRTGELF
TRBJ1-2	TRBV7-2	ASSPSGGVRGYT
TRBJ1-5	TRBV6-6	ASSYLDTSNQPQH
TRBJ1-3	TRBV19	ATEQVVGGTIY
TRBJ1-1	TRBV29-1	SAGGAPESTEAF
TRBJ1-5	TRBV7-2	ASSPGPGNQPQH
TRBJ2-5	TRBV5-1	ASSFQSSEETQY
TRBJ1-3	TRBV5-4	ASSQDLSGNTIY
TRBJ2-1	TRBV7-8	ASSRDRVSDEQF
TRBJ1-1	TRBV5-5	ASSLDPATRTEAF
TRBJ1-6	TRBV3-1/TRBV3-2	ASSLQGHNSPLH
TRBJ2-1	TRBV6-5	ASSSPGVGEQF
TRBJ2-5	TRBV28	AIDPGQGMAQY
TRBJ2-7	TRBV10-3	AISVDLGGRLREQY
TRBJ2-7	TRBV7-2	ASSLAPGETYEQY
TRBJ1-3	TRBV7-8	ASSLVFGAGNTIY
TRBJ2-1	TRBV27	ASSFSASSYNEQF
TRBJ1-5	TRBV19	ASKEGRQINQPQH
TRBJ2-3	TRBV5-6	ASSATSGGLQRTDTQY
TRBJ1-3	TRBV7-2	ASSFGSGNTIY
TRBJ2-2	TRBV2	ASSAGIPGELF
TRBJ2-3	TRBV7-8	ASIPVEVAGRGSTDTQY
TRBJ1-1	TRBV12-3/TRBV12-4	ASRAGGTEAF
TRBJ1-3	TRBV4-1	ASSQDSSIYFSGNTIY
TRBJ2-7	TRBV19	ASSIGQGIGEQY
TRBJ1-4	TRBV19	ASSPRDRVMEKLF
TRBJ2-1	TRBV19	ASRTVWGQGYHEQF
TRBJ1-5	TRBV28	ASSLPVMAGLLSNQPQH
TRBJ1-4	TRBV2	ASSPTRNEKLF
TRBJ1-1	TRBV7-9	ASSLLQGYRTEAF